These 30 T cell receptor beta chains were sequenced from one sample in a study of vaccination and CD4 T cells after COVID-19. The Oncomine TCR Beta short-read assay was applied to DNA of cultured CD4+ T cells. TCRdb reprocessed the PCR reads with MiXCR, giving one entry per CDR3 protein. The sample lists 6,000 to 7,500 distinct CDR3 sequences, 50% occurring once. As to treatment: roughly 11-day PBMC culture with coronavirus spike peptide pools or control peptides (ViraFEST assay). The unexposed donor's CD4+ T cells were collected before the COVID-19 pandemic (2011-2018). No cognate antigen is known for these TCRs. The sample consisted of CD4+ T cells from blood, cultured in vitro. The receptor source for this set is a human donor in good health.

CDR3 nucleotides: TGTGCCAGTAGTATAGAGGGCAGCTATGGCTACACCTTC. This translates into CASSIEGSYGYTF. The chain carries TRBV19 and TRBJ1-2; no reliable D call. V shed 0 bases and J shed 4 bases, with 6 bases lying between them. The CDR3 extends over 13 amino acids. Germline CDR1 reads LNHDA; CDR2 reads SQIVND (reference sequence). The full variable domain, completed using reference TRBV19 and TRBJ1-2, is DGGITQSPKYLFRKEGQNVTLSCEQNLNHDAMYWYRQDPGQGLRLIYYSQIVNDFQKGDIAEGYSVSREKKESFPLTVTSAQKNPTAFYLCASSIEGSYGYTFGSGTRLTVV.

In its sample, this clonotype was seen a few times. The chain combines TRBV6-1 with TRBJ1-5, with 11 bases matching TRBD1. The CDR3 is made up of 16 amino acids. Germline V lookup: CDR1 MNHNS, CDR2 SASEGT. The trim removed 4 bases at V and 5 bases at J, leaving 7 bases unmatched. CDR3 residues: CASSAGTGGPDQPQHF. CDR3 nucleotides: TGTGCCAGCAGTGCCGGGACAGGGGGTCCGGATCAGCCCCAGCATTTT.

CDR3 DNA sequence: TGTGCCACCAGCACCGGGACAGGGGTTAACTATGGCTACACCTTC. The encoded protein is CATSTGTGVNYGYTF. The rearrangement uses TRBV24-1 and TRBJ1-2; 10 bases are a match to TRBD1. The CDR3 is made up of 15 amino acids. CDR1 is KGHDR, CDR2 SFDVKD, per germline. With 7 bases clipped from V and 1 base from J, the junction kept 5 bases outside the gene matches.

This sequence joins TRBV20-1 and TRBJ1-2; D is undetermined. Germline assignment: CDR1 DFQATT and CDR2 SNEGSKA (reference sequence). CDR3 length equals 14 residues. Trimming shortened V by 6 bases and J by 0 bases, and 14 bases separated the two germline ends. The CDR3 reads CSAQPHTANYGYTF. The DNA for the CDR3 is TGCAGTGCCCAACCTCATACAGCTAACTATGGCTACACCTTC.

The V gene is TRBV6-1, the J gene TRBJ2-5; D gene ambiguous. Trimming left V 2 bases short and J 2 bases short, with 27 bases between. Germline V gene sequence: CDR1 MNHNS, CDR2 SASEGT. CDR3 size: 20 residues. CDR3 in DNA: TGTGCCAGCAGTGAATACCCCTTCCCCCGGCGGAATTCCGAACAAGAGACCCAGTACTTC. This sequence encodes CASSEYPFPRRNSEQETQYF.

The chain recombines TRBV20-1 with TRBJ1-2, with D perhaps matching TRBD1 (6 bases). Trimming cost V 3 bases and J 4 bases, with 15 bases left between them. Germline V gene data show CDR1 as DFQATT and CDR2 as SNEGSKA (reference sequence). This CDR3 comprises 14 residues. CDR3 amino acids: CSASRGGAGYGYTF. The CDR3 nucleotides are TGCAGTGCTAGCCGGGGGGGCGCGGGCTATGGCTACACCTTC.

The V and J genes are TRBV6-2 or TRBV6-3 and TRBJ2-7; TRBD2 aligns across 12 bases. Per the germline V gene, CDR1 is MNHEY and CDR2 is SVGEGT. CDR3 length equals 15 residues. With 0 bases clipped from V and 5 bases from J, the junction kept 2 bases outside the gene matches. CDR3 coding DNA: TGTGCCAGCAGTTACTCGACTAGCGGGGGCAACGAGCAGTACTTC. Encoded protein: CASSYSTSGGNEQYF.

This clonotype rates as large. The V call is TRBV7-6, the J call TRBJ1-1; the match to TRBD1 covers 7 bases. Per germline, CDR1 SGHVS and CDR2 FNYEAQ. CDR3 size: 14 residues. Germline trimming cut 6 bases from V and 11 bases from J; bases unmatched to any gene: 15. CDR3 sequence (DNA): TGTGCCAGCAGTCCTTCGACAGGGCTACTTGGGGCTTTCTTT. It yields the protein CASSPSTGLLGAFF.

J is TRBJ2-3 and V is TRBV11-2; a weak D match, TRBD1 (6 bases). Between the trimmed V and J ends, which lost 3 bases and 5 bases, there was a span of 18 bases. Germline V gene lookup returns CDR1 SGHAT and CDR2 FQNNGV. The CDR3 covers 16 residues. CDR3 DNA: TGTGCCAGCAGCTTGTATTCCCCCTTACAGGGAGATACGCAGTATTTT. This translates into CASSLYSPLQGDTQYF.

This chain joins TRBV15 and TRBJ2-3, with TRBD2 identical over 7 bases. Losses at the gene ends were 3 bases for V and 0 bases for J; bases not matched to a gene: 9. Germline values: CDR1 LNHNV, CDR2 YYDKDF (reference sequence). The CDR3 covers 17 residues. CDR3 in DNA: TGTGCCACCAGCAGGGCGCAGGGAGGGGAGAGCACAGATACGCAGTATTTT. Translating gives CATSRAQGGESTDTQYF.

The CDR3 sequence: CASSLAPGGGTDTQYF. Written as DNA, the CDR3 is TGTGCCAGCAGCTTAGCGCCCGGCGGGGGGACAGATACGCAGTATTTT. V and J are TRBV7-9 and TRBJ2-3, with 8 bases fitting TRBD2. CDR1 and CDR2 (germline): SEHNR, FQNEAQ (reference sequence). V lost 0 bases, J lost 3 bases, and 5 bases stayed unmatched. The CDR3 has 16 amino acids.

There are a few counts of this clonotype. This chain uses TRBV11-2 with TRBJ1-2; no firm D call. Germline V lookup: CDR1 SGHAT, CDR2 FQNNGV. Trimming left V 2 bases short and J 7 bases short, with 14 bases between. The CDR3 sequence is 14 residues long. This CDR3 reads CASSLLSGSRGYTF. The CDR3 DNA follows: TGTGCCAGCAGCTTATTATCGGGCTCTCGTGGCTACACCTTC.

Only a few counts were recorded for this clonotype. This chain uses TRBV7-3 with TRBJ2-5, with unresolved D. Trimming left V 2 bases short and J 5 bases short, with 9 bases between. Looked up from germline, CDR1 is SGHTA and CDR2 is FQGTGA. The CDR3 loop spans 13 amino acids. The CDR3 loop reads CASSLGLWETQYF. In DNA, the CDR3 is TGTGCCAGCAGCTTAGGGCTCTGGGAGACCCAGTACTTC.

The chain is built from TRBV7-3 and TRBJ1-1; D is unclear. There are 13 residues in the CDR3. Trimming cost V 5 bases and J 4 bases, with 11 bases left between them. Germline V gene data show CDR1 as SGHTA and CDR2 as FQGTGA. In DNA, the CDR3 is TGTGCCAGCAGCCCAATCCATAGCACTGAAGCTTTCTTT. It codes for CASSPIHSTEAFF.

This chain uses TRBV19 with TRBJ2-2, with a tentative D call TRBD2 (5 bases). The germline CDR1 and CDR2 sequences are LNHDA and SQIVND (reference sequence). The ends were cut back, 7 bases at V and 4 bases at J, with 13 bases in the middle. CDR3 length equals 14 residues. CDR3 DNA sequence: TGTGCCAGTACCCCCGGGGAACCCACCGGGGAGCTGTTTTTT. Protein product: CASTPGEPTGELFF.

A few counts support this clonotype. The chain employs TRBV29-1 and TRBJ1-5, with D possibly matching TRBD1 (5 bases). CDR3 size: 12 residues. V lost 6 bases and J 5 bases, leaving 11 bases between the germline ends. CDR1 is SQVTM, CDR2 ANQGSEA, per germline. The CDR3 bases are TGCAGCGTCCGACAGCAAGATCAGCCCCAGCATTTT. Translating gives CSVRQQDQPQHF. Full variable domain (missing parts from reference TRBV29-1 and TRBJ1-5): SAVISQKPSRDICQRGTSLTIQCQVDSQVTMMFWYRQQPGQSLTLIATANQGSEATYESGFVIDKFPISRPNLTFSTLTVSNMSPEDSSIYLCSVRQQDQPQHFGDGTRLSIL.

The chain carries TRBV7-9 and TRBJ1-1; D gene ambiguous. The V end was cut by 4 bases, the J end by 3 bases, with 9 bases between. The CDR3 extends over 13 amino acids. CDR1 is SEHNR and CDR2 is FQNEAQ in the germline V gene (reference sequence). CDR3 DNA: TGTGCCAGCAGCTCAGCGGGGTACACTGAAGCTTTCTTT. This codes for CASSSAGYTEAFF.

This sequence joins TRBV20-1 and TRBJ2-2; no definite D call. CDR3 length: 14 residues. V lost 2 bases, J lost 3 bases, and 10 bases lay in between. From germline, CDR1 is DFQATT and CDR2 SNEGSKA (reference sequence). The chain's CDR3 is CSARLATDTGELFF. CDR3 coding DNA: TGCAGTGCTAGATTGGCTACCGACACCGGGGAGCTGTTTTTT.

In its sample, this clonotype was seen a few times. The chain is built from TRBV19 and TRBJ1-2; TRBD1 aligns across 9 bases. Trimming took 4 bases from V and 7 from J; bases not matched to a gene: 10. This CDR3 comprises 15 residues. Germline assignment: CDR1 LNHDA and CDR2 SQIVND (reference sequence). CDR3 nucleotides: TGTGCCAGTAGTACAAATCCGGGACAGGGTGGTGGCTACACCTTC. Residues: CASSTNPGQGGGYTF.

The chain is built from TRBV6-1 and TRBJ2-1; 11 nucleotides line up with TRBD2. This CDR3 has 16 amino acids. With V trimmed by 2 bases and J by 8 bases, 8 bases remained unmatched. Germline V gene sequence: CDR1 MNHNS, CDR2 SASEGT. CDR3 sequence (DNA): TGTGCCAGCAGTGAAATTAGCGGGGGGGCCACGGATGAGCAGTTCTTC. The encoded protein is CASSEISGGATDEQFF.

In its sample, this clonotype was seen once. The chain combines TRBV6-1 with TRBJ2-7; a possible D gene is TRBD1 (5 bases). Per the germline V gene, CDR1 is MNHNS and CDR2 is SASEGT. The ends were cut back, 5 bases at V and 2 bases at J, with 13 bases in the middle. The CDR3 is made up of 14 amino acids. CDR3 coding DNA: TGTGCCAGCAGTAAACCGGCGACAGCCTACGAGCAGTACTTC. It translates to CASSKPATAYEQYF.

The V and J genes are TRBV7-9 and TRBJ2-3, with D perhaps matching TRBD2 (5 bases). The CDR3 length is 16 residues. Germline CDR1 is SEHNR and CDR2 is FQNEAQ (reference sequence). Trimming stripped 5 bases from V and 0 bases from J, with 15 bases between. The CDR3: CASSLGIPSSTDTQYF. Written as DNA, the CDR3 is TGTGCCAGCAGCCTCGGGATTCCCTCTAGCACAGATACGCAGTATTTT.

This chain uses TRBV11-2 with TRBJ1-1, with 10 positions matching TRBD1. Germline-derived CDR1 and CDR2 are SGHAT and FQNNGV. J lost 5 bases, V lost 5 bases, and 11 bases had no gene match. The CDR3 runs 16 residues. CDR3 region: CASSMRTGGSRTEAFF. The CDR3 DNA follows: TGTGCCAGCAGCATGCGGACAGGGGGTTCGAGGACTGAAGCTTTCTTT.

The V gene is TRBV2, the J gene TRBJ1-6; D not certain. CDR1 and CDR2 from the germline V gene are SNHLY and FYNNEI. This CDR3 has 15 amino acids. V lost 2 bases and J 10 bases, leaving 15 bases between the germline ends. DNA of the CDR3: TGTGCCAGCAGTGAAATCTGGGCAGGTTCGTCACCCCTCCACTTT. It yields the protein CASSEIWAGSSPLHF.

The rearrangement joins TRBV7-3 to TRBJ1-3, with D possibly matching TRBD1 (6 bases). With 3 bases removed from V and 0 bases from J, the gap between germline ends came to 12 bases. Germline V CDR1 and CDR2: SGHTA, FQGTGA. The CDR3 has 16 residues. The CDR3 coding sequence is TGTGCCAGCAGCTTGGGGGCGGCGTACTCTGGAAACACCATATATTTT. It is translated as CASSLGAAYSGNTIYF.

The rearrangement uses TRBV6-1 and TRBJ1-2; 11 bases align to TRBD1. Germline CDR1 and CDR2: MNHNS and SASEGT. Trimming cost V 6 bases and J 2 bases; bases outside gene matches: 8. The CDR3 length is 16 residues. CDR3: CASSRTGGALNYGYTF. In DNA, the CDR3 is TGTGCCAGCAGCCGGACAGGGGGCGCATTGAACTATGGCTACACCTTC.

A few counts support this clonotype. This chain joins TRBV5-1 and TRBJ2-7; D gene unclear. Trimming pared 4 bases from V and 0 bases from J, leaving 11 bases between. Germline CDR1 and CDR2: SGHRS and YFSETQ. The CDR3 loop spans 14 amino acids. CDR3 sequence (DNA): TGCGCCAGCAGCCCTTCAGAAAACTCCTACGAGCAGTACTTC. Translation: CASSPSENSYEQYF.

The chain employs TRBV19 and TRBJ2-4, with TRBD1 matching over 7 bases. Losses at the gene ends were 4 bases for V and 2 bases for J; bases not matched to a gene: 5. Germline values: CDR1 LNHDA, CDR2 SQIVND (reference sequence). This CDR3 has 15 residues. The chain's CDR3 is CASSTWGQPKNIQYF. CDR3 sequence (DNA): TGTGCCAGTAGTACGTGGGGACAGCCCAAAAACATTCAGTACTTC.

This clonotype came up a few times. The rearrangement joins TRBV11-2 to TRBJ2-5; no clear D gene. Per the germline V gene, CDR1 is SGHAT and CDR2 is FQNNGV. The CDR3 length is 14 residues. V was clipped by 4 bases and J by 8 bases, with 17 bases between them. CDR3: CASSYAGQLDTQYF. The DNA of the CDR3 is TGTGCCAGCAGCTACGCCGGCCAGCTAGACACCCAGTACTTC.

For this clonotype: Lacking the conserved final phenylalanine or tryptophan, this CDR3 likely reflects a read error. The V gene is TRBV19, the J gene TRBJ2-5; D may be TRBD1 or TRBD2 (5 bases each). The CDR3 spans 13 residues. Between the trimmed V and J ends, which lost 6 bases and 5 bases, there was a span of 13 bases. In germline, CDR1 is LNHDA, CDR2 SQIVND (reference sequence). The CDR3 DNA reads TGTGCCAGTAGAACCCGGGACGTGGAGACCCAGTACTAC. This encodes CASRTRDVETQYY.